Below are 27 T cell receptor beta chains sequenced from a single sample in a study of blood T cell repertoires in COVID-19 (dated by TCRdb to the early 2020s). Library creation used the immunoSEQ multiplex PCR assay. In TCRdb, the immuneACCESS table is reduced to in-frame sequences with V and J assigned. These tables do not hold every clone; where another copy was compared, an unresolved V gene accounts for under half, and the others remain unexplained. This sample is represented by over 50,000 clones; roughly 81% of them were singletons. 15% to 19% of the sample goes to the ten largest clones. Sequenced: peripheral blood. These receptors were obtained from an elderly man with acute or convalescent COVID-19.

This rearrangement joins TRBV7-3 to TRBJ2-1; D gene uncertain. Germline CDR1 is SGHTA and CDR2 is FQGTGA. CDR3 length: 13 amino acids. V gave up 3 bases and J gave up 4 bases, with 7 bases separating them. The CDR3 nucleotides read TGTGCCAGCAGCTTCCCAAATTACAATGAGCAGTTCTTC. Encoded protein: CASSFPNYNEQFF.

The CDR3 coding sequence is TGTGCCAGCAGCCAAGGGTTAGTCGGGGAGCTGTTTTTT. The encoded protein is CASSQGLVGELFF. The chain links TRBV4-2 to TRBJ2-2; no reliable D call. CDR1 and CDR2 from the germline V gene are LGHNA and YNFKEQ. V dropped 1 base and J dropped 7 bases, with 7 bases sitting between them. The CDR3 has 13 amino acids.

This sequence joins TRBV6-1 and TRBJ1-2; D is unclear. Germline V gene sequence: CDR1 MNHNS, CDR2 SASEGT. The CDR3 consists of 13 residues. The ends were cut back, 2 bases at V and 8 bases at J, with 12 bases in the middle. CDR3 in DNA: TGTGCCAGCAGTGAACCCTGGGCTGGAGGCTACACCTTC. It specifies CASSEPWAGGYTF.

The V gene is TRBV30, the J gene TRBJ1-2; D might be TRBD1 (5 bases). This CDR3 comprises 14 residues. Trimming removed 0 bases at V and 8 bases at J, with 16 bases between. The germline gives CDR1 GTSNPN, CDR2 SVGIG (reference sequence). The CDR3 region is CAWSVGRVEGGYTF. The CDR3 DNA follows: TGTGCCTGGAGTGTGGGCAGGGTAGAAGGGGGCTACACCTTC.

A few counts support this clone. V and J are TRBV9 and TRBJ1-4, with D perhaps matching TRBD1 (5 bases). Germline values: CDR1 SGDLS, CDR2 YYNGEE. This CDR3 is built from 14 residues. V was pared by 3 bases and J by 0 bases, with 6 bases between. CDR3 sequence (DNA): TGTGCCAGCAGCGAACAGGCAACTAATGAAAAACTGTTTTTT. This codes for CASSEQATNEKLFF.

V usage is TRBV12-3 or TRBV12-4 and J usage is TRBJ2-1; D is possibly TRBD1 (6 bases). The CDR3 has 12 amino acids. V dropped 8 bases and J dropped 8 bases, with 13 bases sitting between them. For the CDR3, the DNA is TGTGCCAGCGGCAAGACAGGCTATGAGCAGTTCTTC. It is translated as CASGKTGYEQFF.

The CDR3 nucleotides read TGTGCCTCCTCCGCGGGAGAGACACCTGGAAACACCATATATTTT. Its translation is CASSAGETPGNTIYF. The chain recombines TRBV19 with TRBJ1-3, with D uncertain. V gave up 11 bases and J gave up 2 bases, with 19 bases separating them. The CDR3 sequence is 15 residues long. The germline CDR1 and CDR2 sequences are LNHDA and SQIVND (reference sequence). The full variable domain, its missing parts supplied by reference TRBV19 and TRBJ1-3, is DGGITQSPKYLFRKEGQNVTLSCEQNLNHDAMYWYRQDPGQGLRLIYYSQIVNDFQKGDIAEGYSVSREKKESFPLTVTSAQKNPTAFYLCASSAGETPGNTIYFGEGSWLTVV.

The chain links TRBV28 to TRBJ2-2, with unresolved D. The V and J ends lost 5 bases and 6 bases respectively, with 7 bases between them. This CDR3 comprises 12 residues. Germline values: CDR1 MDHEN, CDR2 SYDVKM. The CDR3 nucleotides are TGTGCCAGCAGTCCATTCCCCGGGGAGCTGTTTTTT. It encodes CASSPFPGELFF.

This chain joins TRBV30 and TRBJ2-7; 8 positions match TRBD1. The CDR3 is 12 amino acids. The V gene's germline CDR1 is GTSNPN and CDR2 SVGIG (reference sequence). Unmatched junction bases numbered 2, after V lost 4 bases and J lost 3 bases. CDR3 sequence reads: CAWTGTGYEQYF. The CDR3 DNA is TGTGCCTGGACCGGGACAGGCTACGAGCAGTACTTC.

The chain carries TRBV7-2 and TRBJ2-3, with D possibly matching TRBD1 (6 bases). Looked up from germline, CDR1 is SGHTA and CDR2 is FQGNSA. Trimming shortened V by 5 bases and J by 0 bases, and 15 bases separated the two germline ends. This CDR3 has 16 amino acids. Here the CDR3 reads CASSIFIGGSTDTQYF. The CDR3 DNA follows: TGTGCCAGCAGCATCTTTATAGGGGGTAGCACAGATACGCAGTATTTT.

The rearrangement uses TRBV19 and TRBJ1-2; D perhaps matches TRBD1 (5 bases). Germline CDR1 LNHDA, CDR2 SQIVND (reference sequence). V gave up 3 bases and J gave up 0 bases, with 5 bases separating them. CDR3 length: 13 residues. The CDR3 DNA sequence: TGTGCCAGTAGTATGACAGCTAACTATGGCTACACCTTC. It encodes CASSMTANYGYTF.

The J gene is TRBJ2-1, the V gene TRBV20-1; 10 bases map to TRBD2. This CDR3 region has 18 residues. Germline CDR1 reads DFQATT; CDR2 reads SNEGSKA (reference sequence). After removal of 3 bases from V and 0 bases from J, the junction contained 11 bases not matched to a gene. The CDR3 region has the DNA TGCAGTGCTAGTAAGGCTAGCGGGGGCCTAAGCTCCTACAATGAGCAGTTCTTC. Amino acids: CSASKASGGLSSYNEQFF.

This clone was counted a single time. The gene calls are TRBV2 and TRBJ1-5; 7 bases match TRBD1. Trimming cost V 7 bases and J 3 bases; bases outside gene matches: 12. Germline values: CDR1 SNHLY, CDR2 FYNNEI. This CDR3 spans 16 amino acids. The CDR3 protein is CASTRGLGENNQPQHF. The CDR3 DNA reads TGTGCCAGCACAAGGGGGCTGGGCGAAAACAATCAGCCCCAGCATTTT.

This chain links TRBV9 with TRBJ1-6, with 7 nucleotides matching TRBD1. Germline V gives CDR1 SGDLS, CDR2 YYNGEE. With V trimmed by 5 bases and J by 7 bases, 9 bases remained unmatched. CDR3 length: 15 amino acids. The chain's CDR3 is CASSESGTENSPLHF. In DNA, the CDR3 is TGTGCCAGCAGTGAATCCGGGACAGAAAATTCACCCCTCCACTTT.

The V gene is TRBV29-1, the J gene TRBJ2-3, with 14 bases fitting TRBD2. After removal of 7 bases from V and 0 bases from J, the junction contained 0 bases not matched to a gene. CDR1 SQVTM and CDR2 ANQGSEA come from the germline V gene. This CDR3 has 14 residues. Here the CDR3 reads CSGLAGGSTDTQYF. The DNA of the CDR3 is TGCAGCGGACTAGCGGGAGGGAGCACAGATACGCAGTATTTT.

This clone occurred once. This rearrangement joins TRBV28 to TRBJ1-1; 8 bases align to TRBD1. Germline V gene lookup returns CDR1 MDHEN and CDR2 SYDVKM. V trimming: 6 bases; J trimming: 5 bases; junction bases outside the gene matches: 11. This CDR3 contains 15 residues. As DNA, the CDR3 is TGTGCCAGCAGAGTCTCCACAGGGGGTGGGACTGAAGCTTTCTTT. Its translation is CASRVSTGGGTEAFF.

This chain links TRBV5-6 with TRBJ2-5; 10 nucleotides match TRBD1. This CDR3 region has 14 residues. From germline, CDR1 is SGHDT and CDR2 YYEEEE. V lost 4 bases, J lost 6 bases, and 6 bases stayed unmatched. The CDR3 sequence is CASSLLTGGQTQYF. The CDR3 DNA sequence: TGTGCCAGCAGCCTCCTGACAGGGGGCCAGACCCAGTACTTC.

The chain recombines TRBV5-1 with TRBJ2-3; D is perhaps TRBD2 (7 bases). Trimming stripped 4 bases from V and 0 bases from J, with 15 bases between. The CDR3 loop spans 16 amino acids. Germline lookup yields CDR1 SGHRS and CDR2 YFSETQ. The CDR3 protein is CASSLGGTPSTDTQYF. In DNA form, the CDR3 reads TGCGCCAGCAGCCTGGGGGGGACACCGAGCACAGATACGCAGTATTTT.

As DNA, the CDR3 is TGCAGCGTTAGAGCGGGAGGCCCCGGAGAGACCCAGTACTTC. This codes for CSVRAGGPGETQYF. The genes are TRBV29-1 and TRBJ2-5, with TRBD2 identical over 9 bases. Germline values: CDR1 SQVTM, CDR2 ANQGSEA. V was pared by 5 bases and J by 4 bases, with 8 bases of the junction left unmatched. The CDR3 has 14 residues.

The rearrangement uses TRBV5-1 and TRBJ1-3, with D unclear. Trimming took off 4 bases at V and 4 bases at J, with 15 bases between the two ends. The CDR3 has 15 amino acids. Germline lookup yields CDR1 SGHRS and CDR2 YFSETQ. The CDR3 coding sequence is TGCGCCAGCAGCCTGGTCCCTCCGTCGGGAAACACCATATATTTT. Residues: CASSLVPPSGNTIYF.

The chain combines TRBV5-4 with TRBJ1-2; D is possibly TRBD1 (6 bases). The CDR3 has 15 amino acids. The V gene lost 5 bases and the J gene lost 0 bases, with 14 bases spanning the gap. Germline V gives CDR1 SGHNT, CDR2 YYREEE (reference sequence). The CDR3, as DNA: TGTGCCAGCAGGGGCTTCGACAGGCCTAACTATGGCTACACCTTC. Its protein product is CASRGFDRPNYGYTF. The full variable domain, in which reference TRBV5-4 and TRBJ1-2 provide the parts outside the CDR3, is ETGVTQSPTHLIKTRGQQVTLRCSSQSGHNTVSWYQQALGQGPQFIFQYYREEENGRGNFPPRFSGLQFPNYSSELNVNALELDDSALYLCASRGFDRPNYGYTFGSGTRLTVV.

The table lists this clone with a count of one. The chain couples TRBV19 to TRBJ2-7; D may be TRBD1 (6 bases). Trimming removed 4 bases from V and 6 bases from J, with 13 bases in between. The germline V gene encodes CDR1 LNHDA and CDR2 SQIVND (reference sequence). CDR3 length: 13 amino acids. The CDR3 region is CASSTTRGGEQYF. CDR3 DNA: TGTGCCAGTAGTACGACCAGGGGTGGCGAGCAGTACTTC.

The chain employs TRBV6-5 and TRBJ2-5; 7 nucleotides line up with TRBD1. The CDR3 length is 15 residues. V was pared by 6 bases and J by 5 bases, with 12 bases of the junction left unmatched. Germline-derived CDR1 and CDR2 are MNHEY and SVGAGI. CDR3 bases: TGTGCCAGCAGCCTGGGGACAGCAGGTCTGGAGACCCAGTACTTC. This translates into CASSLGTAGLETQYF.

The CDR3 nucleotides read TGTGCTAGTGGAAAGGGACTAGTTAACGACGAGCAGTACTTC. As protein: CASGKGLVNDEQYF. The gene calls are TRBV12-5 and TRBJ2-7, with 8 positions matching TRBD2. CDR1 is LGHNT, CDR2 FRNRAP, per germline. The CDR3 totals 14 residues. Trimming cost V 6 bases and J 5 bases; bases outside gene matches: 9.

V gene TRBV6-5 combines with J gene TRBJ2-5; TRBD1 agrees at 8 bases. V was clipped by 4 bases and J by 4 bases; unmatched bases: 5. Germline V CDR1 and CDR2: MNHEY, SVGAGI. The CDR3 is 14 residues long. CDR3 residues: CASSWTGTGETQYF. Written as DNA, the CDR3 is TGTGCCAGCAGTTGGACAGGGACTGGAGAGACCCAGTACTTC.

The chain has TRBV25-1 and TRBJ2-3; TRBD1 matches at 7 bases. Unmatched junction bases numbered 7, after V lost 4 bases and J lost 3 bases. Germline V gene sequence: CDR1 MGHDK, CDR2 SYGVNS. The length of the CDR3 is 15 residues. This CDR3 reads CASSGYRGITDTQYF. CDR3 bases: TGTGCCAGCAGTGGGTACAGGGGAATTACAGATACGCAGTATTTT.

The chain combines TRBV7-9 with TRBJ2-1; D not certain. The V end was cut by 5 bases, the J end by 3 bases, with 2 bases between. The CDR3 is made up of 11 amino acids. Per germline, CDR1 SEHNR and CDR2 FQNEAQ (reference sequence). CDR3 residues: CASSRYNEQFF. The CDR3 DNA follows: TGTGCCAGCAGCCGCTACAATGAGCAGTTCTTC.